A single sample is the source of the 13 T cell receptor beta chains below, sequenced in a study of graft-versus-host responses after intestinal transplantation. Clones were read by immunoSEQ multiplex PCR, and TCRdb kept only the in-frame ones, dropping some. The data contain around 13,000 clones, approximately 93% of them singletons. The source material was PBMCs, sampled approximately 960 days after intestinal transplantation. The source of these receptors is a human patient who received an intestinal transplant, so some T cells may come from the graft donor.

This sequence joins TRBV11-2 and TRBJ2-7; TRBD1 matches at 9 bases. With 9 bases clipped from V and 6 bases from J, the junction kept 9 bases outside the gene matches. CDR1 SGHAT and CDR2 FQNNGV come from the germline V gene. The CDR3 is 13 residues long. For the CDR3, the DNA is TGTGCCAGTACAACCGGGACAGGGCGCGAGCAGTACTTC. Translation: CASTTGTGREQYF. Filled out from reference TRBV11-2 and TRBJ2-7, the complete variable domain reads EAGVAQSPRYKIIEKRQSVAFWCNPISGHATLYWYQQILGQGPKLLIQFQNNGVVDDSQLPKDRFSAERLKGVDSTLKIQPAKLEDSAVYLCASTTGTGREQYFGPGTRLTVT.

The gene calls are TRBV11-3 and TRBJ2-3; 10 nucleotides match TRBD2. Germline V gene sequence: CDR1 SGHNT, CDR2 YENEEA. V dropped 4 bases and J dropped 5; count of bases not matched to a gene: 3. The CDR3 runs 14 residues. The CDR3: CASSSAGGIDTQYF. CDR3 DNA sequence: TGTGCCAGCAGCTCAGCGGGGGGGATAGATACGCAGTATTTT.

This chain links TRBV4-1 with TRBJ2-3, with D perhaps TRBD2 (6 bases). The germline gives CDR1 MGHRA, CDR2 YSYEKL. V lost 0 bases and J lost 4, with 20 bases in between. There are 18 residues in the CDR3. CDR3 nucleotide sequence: TGCGCCAGCAGCCAAGATCCCCTCGTTGTGGGGGGACCAGATACGCAGTATTTT. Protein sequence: CASSQDPLVVGGPDTQYF.

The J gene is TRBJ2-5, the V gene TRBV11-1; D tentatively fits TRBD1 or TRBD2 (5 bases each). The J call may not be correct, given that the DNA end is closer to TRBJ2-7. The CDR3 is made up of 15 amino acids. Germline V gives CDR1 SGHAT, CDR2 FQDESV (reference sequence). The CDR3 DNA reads TGTGCCAGCAGCTTAGCGCCAGGGACCTCCTACGAGCAGTACTTC. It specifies CASSLAPGTSYEQYF.

The CDR3: CASSPPGGQSTDTQYF. Here the CDR3 DNA reads TGTGCCAGCAGCCCCCCTGGGGGCCAGAGCACAGATACGCAGTATTTT. The chain recombines TRBV21-1 with TRBJ2-3; TRBD1, the table's D call, was not compared with the DNA. TRBV21-1 is assigned pseudogene status. The CDR3 extends over 16 amino acids.

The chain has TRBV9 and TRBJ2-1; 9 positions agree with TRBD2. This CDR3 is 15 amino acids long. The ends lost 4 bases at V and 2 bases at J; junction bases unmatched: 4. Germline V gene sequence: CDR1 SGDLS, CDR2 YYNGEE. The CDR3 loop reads CASSPSGGPYNEQFF. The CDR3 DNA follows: TGTGCCAGCAGCCCCAGCGGGGGGCCCTACAATGAGCAGTTCTTC.

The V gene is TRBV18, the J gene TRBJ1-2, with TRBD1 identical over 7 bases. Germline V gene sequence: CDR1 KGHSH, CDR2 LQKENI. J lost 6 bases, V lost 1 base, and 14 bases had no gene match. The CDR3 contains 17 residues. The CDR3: CASSPRDSEIRPNGYTF. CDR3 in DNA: TGTGCCAGCTCACCACGGGACAGCGAAATCCGGCCGAATGGCTACACCTTC.

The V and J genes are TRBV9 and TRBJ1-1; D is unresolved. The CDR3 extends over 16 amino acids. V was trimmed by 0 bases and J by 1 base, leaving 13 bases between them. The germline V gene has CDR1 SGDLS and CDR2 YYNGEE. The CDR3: CASSVEAAWGNTEAFF. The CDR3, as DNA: TGTGCCAGCAGCGTAGAGGCAGCCTGGGGGAACACTGAAGCTTTCTTT.

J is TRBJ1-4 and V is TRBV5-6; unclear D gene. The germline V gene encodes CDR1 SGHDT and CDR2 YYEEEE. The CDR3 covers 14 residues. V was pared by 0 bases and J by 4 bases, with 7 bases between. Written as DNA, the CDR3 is TGTGCCAGCAGCTTGGGGTGGGGTAATGAAAAACTGTTTTTT. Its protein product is CASSLGWGNEKLFF. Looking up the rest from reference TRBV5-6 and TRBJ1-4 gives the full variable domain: DAGVTQSPTHLIKTRGQQVTLRCSPKSGHDTVSWYQQALGQGPQFIFQYYEEEERQRGNFPDRFSGHQFPNYSSELNVNALLLGDSALYLCASSLGWGNEKLFFGSGTQLSVL.

Here the CDR3 DNA reads TGTGCCAGCAGGTCCCTAGCTCAAGAGACCCAGTACTTC. This gives the protein CASRSLAQETQYF. The chain couples TRBV7-2 to TRBJ2-5; TRBD2 might be the D (5 bases). The CDR3 is 13 residues long. The germline CDR1 and CDR2 sequences are SGHTA and FQGNSA. The V gene lost 6 bases and the J gene lost 2 bases, with 10 bases spanning the gap.

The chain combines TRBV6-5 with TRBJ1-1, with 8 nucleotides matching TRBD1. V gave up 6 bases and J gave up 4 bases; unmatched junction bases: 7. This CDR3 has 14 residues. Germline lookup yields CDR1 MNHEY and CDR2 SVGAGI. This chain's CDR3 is CASRPDRGATEAFF. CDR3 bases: TGTGCCAGCAGACCCGACAGGGGAGCCACTGAAGCTTTCTTT.

The CDR3 protein is CASSLIGDTDTQYF. DNA for the CDR3: TGTGCCAGCAGCTTAATTGGAGACACAGATACGCAGTATTTT. The rearrangement uses TRBV7-3 and TRBJ2-3; D is unclear. There are 14 residues in the CDR3. Trimming pared 1 base from V and 2 bases from J, leaving 7 bases between. From germline, CDR1 is SGHTA and CDR2 FQGTGA. Full variable domain (missing parts from reference TRBV7-3 and TRBJ2-3): GAGVSQTPSNKVTEKGKYVELRCDPISGHTALYWYRQSLGQGPEFLIYFQGTGAADDSGLPNDRFFAVRPEGSVSTLKIQRTERGDSAVYLCASSLIGDTDTQYFGPGTRLTVL.

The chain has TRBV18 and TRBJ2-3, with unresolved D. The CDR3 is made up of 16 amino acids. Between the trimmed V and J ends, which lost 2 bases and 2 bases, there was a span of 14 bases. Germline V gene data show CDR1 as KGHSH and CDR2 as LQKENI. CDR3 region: CASSPFPPQDTDTQYF. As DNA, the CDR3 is TGTGCCAGCTCACCATTCCCCCCCCAGGACACAGATACGCAGTATTTT. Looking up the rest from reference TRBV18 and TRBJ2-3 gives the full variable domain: NAGVMQNPRHLVRRRGQEARLRCSPMKGHSHVYWYRQLPEEGLKFMVYLQKENIIDESGMPKERFSAEFPKEGPSILRIQQVVRGDSAAYFCASSPFPPQDTDTQYFGPGTRLTVL.